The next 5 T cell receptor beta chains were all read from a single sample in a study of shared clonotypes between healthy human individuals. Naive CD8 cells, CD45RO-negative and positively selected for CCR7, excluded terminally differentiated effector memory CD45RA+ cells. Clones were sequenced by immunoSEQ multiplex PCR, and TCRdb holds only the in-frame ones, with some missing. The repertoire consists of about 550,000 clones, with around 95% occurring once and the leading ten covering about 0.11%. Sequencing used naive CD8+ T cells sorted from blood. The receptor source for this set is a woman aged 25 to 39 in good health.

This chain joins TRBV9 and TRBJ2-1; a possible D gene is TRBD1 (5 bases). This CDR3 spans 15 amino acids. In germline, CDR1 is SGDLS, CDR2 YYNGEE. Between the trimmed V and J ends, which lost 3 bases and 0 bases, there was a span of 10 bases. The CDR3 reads CASSADSSSYNEQFF. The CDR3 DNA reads TGTGCCAGCAGCGCCGACAGTAGCTCCTACAATGAGCAGTTCTTC.

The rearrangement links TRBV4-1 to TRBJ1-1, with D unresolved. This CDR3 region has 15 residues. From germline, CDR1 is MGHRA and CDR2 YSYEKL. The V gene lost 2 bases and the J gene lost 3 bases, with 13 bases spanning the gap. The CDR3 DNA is TGCGCCAGCAGCCAAAGCGGATCGGGAGACACTGAAGCTTTCTTT. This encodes CASSQSGSGDTEAFF.

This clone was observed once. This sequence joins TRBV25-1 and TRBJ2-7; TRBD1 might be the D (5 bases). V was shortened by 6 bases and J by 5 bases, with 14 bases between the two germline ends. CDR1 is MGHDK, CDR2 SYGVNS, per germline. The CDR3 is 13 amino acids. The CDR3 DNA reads TGTGCCAGCAGGCAGGGTTATTCGGACGAGCAGTACTTC. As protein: CASRQGYSDEQYF.

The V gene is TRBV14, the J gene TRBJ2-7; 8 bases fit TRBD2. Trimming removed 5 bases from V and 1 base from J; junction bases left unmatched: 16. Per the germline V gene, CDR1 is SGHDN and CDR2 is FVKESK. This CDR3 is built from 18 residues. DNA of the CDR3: TGTGCCAGCAGCTCGCACCTTGCGGGGTTAGCGGGATCCTACGAGCAGTACTTC. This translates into CASSSHLAGLAGSYEQYF. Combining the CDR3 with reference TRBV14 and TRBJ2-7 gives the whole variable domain EAGVTQFPSHSVIEKGQTVTLRCDPISGHDNLYWYRRVMGKEIKFLLHFVKESKQDESGMPNNRFLAERTGGTYSTLKVQPAELEDSGVYFCASSSHLAGLAGSYEQYFGPGTRLTVT.

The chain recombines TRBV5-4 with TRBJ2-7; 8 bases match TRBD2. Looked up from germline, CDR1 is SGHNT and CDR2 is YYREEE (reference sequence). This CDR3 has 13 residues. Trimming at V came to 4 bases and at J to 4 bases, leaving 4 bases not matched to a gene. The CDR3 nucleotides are TGTGCCAGCAGCCGGGGGGGAAGGTACGAGCAGTACTTC. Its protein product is CASSRGGRYEQYF.